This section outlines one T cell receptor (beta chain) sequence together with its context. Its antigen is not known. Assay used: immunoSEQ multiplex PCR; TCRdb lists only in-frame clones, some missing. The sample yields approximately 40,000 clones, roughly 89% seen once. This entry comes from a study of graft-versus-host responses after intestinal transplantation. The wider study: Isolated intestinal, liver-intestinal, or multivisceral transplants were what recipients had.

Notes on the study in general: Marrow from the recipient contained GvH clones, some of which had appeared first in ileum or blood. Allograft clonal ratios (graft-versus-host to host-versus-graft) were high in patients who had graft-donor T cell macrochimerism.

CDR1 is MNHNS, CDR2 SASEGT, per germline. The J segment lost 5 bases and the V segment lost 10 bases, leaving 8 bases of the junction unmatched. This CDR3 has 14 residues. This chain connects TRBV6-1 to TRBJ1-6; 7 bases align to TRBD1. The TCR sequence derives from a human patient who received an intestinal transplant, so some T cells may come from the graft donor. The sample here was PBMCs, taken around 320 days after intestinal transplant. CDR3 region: CAIRPQGDNSPLHF. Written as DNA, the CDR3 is TGTGCCATCCGACCCCAGGGGGATAATTCACCCCTCCACTTT.